The rows below give T cell receptor beta chains drawn from one sample of a study of T cells expressing NK-cell markers. TCRdb processed the 5' RACE reads again and assigns one entry to each CDR3 protein, with no DNA. Its table records 150,000 or so distinct CDR3 sequences. The sequenced sample was blood T cells: a sorted CD56 or NKG2C T cell subset, CD4+ or CD8+ T cells, or bulk PBMC T cells (not recorded which). These TCRs come from a woman between 50 and 59 years old in good health. The CDR3 runs from the conserved cysteine through the conserved F or W.

v_gene: TRBV7-9; j_gene: TRBJ1-2; CDR3aa: CASSTGTNYGYTF
v_gene: TRBV12-3/TRBV12-4; j_gene: TRBJ1-5; CDR3aa: CASIWGGGGNQPQHF
v_gene: TRBV27; j_gene: TRBJ2-7; CDR3aa: CASSLQGRAYEQYF
v_gene: TRBV30; j_gene: TRBJ1-1; CDR3aa: CACGQGGEAFF
v_gene: TRBV10-2; j_gene: TRBJ2-3; CDR3aa: CASLLESGRGTDTQYF
v_gene: TRBV7-2; j_gene: TRBJ1-3; CDR3aa: CASSTTGTGNTIYF
v_gene: TRBV3-1; j_gene: TRBJ2-2; CDR3aa: CASSQENRVANTGELFF
v_gene: TRBV11-2; j_gene: TRBJ2-7; CDR3aa: CASSLGTRLEQYF
v_gene: TRBV12-3/TRBV12-4; j_gene: TRBJ2-1; CDR3aa: CASKADLLFHNEQFF
v_gene: TRBV12-3/TRBV12-4; j_gene: TRBJ1-6; CDR3aa: CASSLQGGKSPLHF
v_gene: TRBV12-3/TRBV12-4; j_gene: TRBJ2-5; CDR3aa: CASSLAMVRLQETQYF
v_gene: TRBV27; j_gene: TRBJ2-3; CDR3aa: CASSFKPGTGSDTQYF
v_gene: TRBV27; j_gene: TRBJ1-6; CDR3aa: CASSFGNNSPLHF
v_gene: TRBV6-4; j_gene: TRBJ2-3; CDR3aa: CASSDGTSGITDTQYF
v_gene: TRBV27; j_gene: TRBJ2-7; CDR3aa: CASSPLAGNEQYF
v_gene: TRBV4-1; j_gene: TRBJ1-2; CDR3aa: CASSQDSVPSYGYTF
v_gene: TRBV3-1; j_gene: TRBJ2-1; CDR3aa: CASSGVRYNEQFF
v_gene: TRBV7-6; j_gene: TRBJ2-4; CDR3aa: CASSLDPGGAKNIQYF
v_gene: TRBV4-1; j_gene: TRBJ2-6; CDR3aa: CASSPTSILAGSSGANVLTF
v_gene: TRBV27; j_gene: TRBJ2-1; CDR3aa: CASSSLESSYNEQFF
v_gene: TRBV12-3/TRBV12-4; j_gene: TRBJ1-2; CDR3aa: CASSSLTRANYGYTF
v_gene: TRBV5-1; j_gene: TRBJ2-1; CDR3aa: CASSLYPDREYYNEQFF
v_gene: TRBV25-1; j_gene: TRBJ2-1; CDR3aa: CASSDRVDNEQFF
v_gene: TRBV15; j_gene: TRBJ2-1; CDR3aa: CATSSSPPGLAGGEQFF
v_gene: TRBV28; j_gene: TRBJ2-7; CDR3aa: CASSQPLSSSGRHEQYF
v_gene: TRBV9; j_gene: TRBJ2-1; CDR3aa: CASSDYGSEQFF
v_gene: TRBV12-3/TRBV12-4; j_gene: TRBJ2-5; CDR3aa: CASSFRPGESHRGDQYF
v_gene: TRBV6-1; j_gene: TRBJ2-5; CDR3aa: CASSESDSLYEETQYF
v_gene: TRBV4-1; j_gene: TRBJ1-1; CDR3aa: CASSQTDSNTEAFF
v_gene: TRBV10-2; j_gene: TRBJ2-1; CDR3aa: CASSLTSGKYNEQFF
v_gene: TRBV5-1; j_gene: TRBJ2-5; CDR3aa: CASSLEPEETQYF
v_gene: TRBV24-1; j_gene: TRBJ2-1; CDR3aa: CATSDPQRAPYNEQFF
v_gene: TRBV5-5; j_gene: TRBJ1-1; CDR3aa: CASSPIGSNTEAFF
v_gene: TRBV7-8; j_gene: TRBJ2-1; CDR3aa: CASSVLRGAGDYNEQFF
v_gene: TRBV11-2; j_gene: TRBJ2-1; CDR3aa: CASSLSVSPSNEQFF
v_gene: TRBV7-9; j_gene: TRBJ1-1; CDR3aa: CASSPWPDTEAFF
v_gene: TRBV29-1; j_gene: TRBJ2-2; CDR3aa: CSAEERARNGELFF
v_gene: TRBV20-1; j_gene: TRBJ2-7; CDR3aa: CSARGDYEQYF
v_gene: TRBV6-5; j_gene: TRBJ2-7; CDR3aa: CASSSGTGDRQYF
v_gene: TRBV11-2; j_gene: TRBJ2-1; CDR3aa: CASSHERDEQFF
v_gene: TRBV12-5; j_gene: TRBJ2-1; CDR3aa: CASGQRLAGPYNEQFF
v_gene: TRBV5-1; j_gene: TRBJ2-1; CDR3aa: CASSFPLDASSYNEQFF
v_gene: TRBV12-5; j_gene: TRBJ2-5; CDR3aa: CASGLSNSQEETQYF
v_gene: TRBV5-1; j_gene: TRBJ2-1; CDR3aa: CASSPIAVSSYNEQFF
v_gene: TRBV19; j_gene: TRBJ2-1; CDR3aa: CASSIRDLYNEQFF
v_gene: TRBV6-2/TRBV6-3; j_gene: TRBJ2-4; CDR3aa: CASSYSWRKPLENIQYF
v_gene: TRBV7-6; j_gene: TRBJ2-3; CDR3aa: CASSQRSEADTQYF
v_gene: TRBV5-1; j_gene: TRBJ2-3; CDR3aa: CASSLAAGGTDTQYF
v_gene: TRBV7-2; j_gene: TRBJ2-1; CDR3aa: CASSHRLTGGYNEQFF
v_gene: TRBV4-1; j_gene: TRBJ1-2; CDR3aa: CASSQKGPGGVGYGYTF
v_gene: TRBV29-1; j_gene: TRBJ2-2; CDR3aa: CSVEGFGGRSTGELFF
v_gene: TRBV6-5; j_gene: TRBJ1-1; CDR3aa: CASSYSGNSKNTEAFF
v_gene: TRBV2; j_gene: TRBJ2-1; CDR3aa: CASYEGSYNEQFF
v_gene: TRBV19; j_gene: TRBJ1-5; CDR3aa: CASSGAAGSNQPQHF
v_gene: TRBV5-1; j_gene: TRBJ2-3; CDR3aa: CASGIAEVSDTQYF
v_gene: TRBV5-4; j_gene: TRBJ2-7; CDR3aa: CASSGWASYEQYF
v_gene: TRBV29-1; j_gene: TRBJ1-1; CDR3aa: CSVDGMGHNTEAFF
v_gene: TRBV12-3/TRBV12-4; j_gene: TRBJ2-3; CDR3aa: CASSPGLAGINSLEVSTDTQYF
v_gene: TRBV12-3/TRBV12-4; j_gene: TRBJ2-7; CDR3aa: CASSLTSDRPHEQYF